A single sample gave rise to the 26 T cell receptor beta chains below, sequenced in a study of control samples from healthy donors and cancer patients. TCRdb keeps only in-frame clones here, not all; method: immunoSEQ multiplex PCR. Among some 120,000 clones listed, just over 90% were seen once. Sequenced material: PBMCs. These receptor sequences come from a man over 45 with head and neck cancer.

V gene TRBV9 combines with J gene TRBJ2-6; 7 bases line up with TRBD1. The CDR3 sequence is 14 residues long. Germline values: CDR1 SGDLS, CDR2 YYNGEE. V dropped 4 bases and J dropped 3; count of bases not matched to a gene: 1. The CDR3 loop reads CASSSGGGANVLTF. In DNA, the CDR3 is TGTGCCAGCAGCTCAGGGGGTGGGGCCAACGTCCTGACTTTC. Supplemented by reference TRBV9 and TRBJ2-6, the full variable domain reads DSGVTQTPKHLITATGQRVTLRCSPRSGDLSVYWYQQSLDQGLQFLIQYYNGEERAKGNILERFSAQQFPDLHSELNLSSLELGDSALYFCASSSGGGANVLTFGAGSRLTVL.

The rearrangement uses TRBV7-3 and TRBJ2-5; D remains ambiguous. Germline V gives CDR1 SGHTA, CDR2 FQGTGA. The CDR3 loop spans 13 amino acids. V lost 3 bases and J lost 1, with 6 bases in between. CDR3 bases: TGTGCCAGCAGCTTTAACCCCCAAGAGACCCAGTACTTC. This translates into CASSFNPQETQYF. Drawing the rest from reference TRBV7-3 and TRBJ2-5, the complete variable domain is GAGVSQTPSNKVTEKGKYVELRCDPISGHTALYWYRQSLGQGPEFLIYFQGTGAADDSGLPNDRFFAVRPEGSVSTLKIQRTERGDSAVYLCASSFNPQETQYFGPGTRLLVL.

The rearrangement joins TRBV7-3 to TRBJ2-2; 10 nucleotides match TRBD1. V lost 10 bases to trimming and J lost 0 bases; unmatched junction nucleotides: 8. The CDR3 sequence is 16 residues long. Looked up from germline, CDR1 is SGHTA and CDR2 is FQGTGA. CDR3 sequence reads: CATARQGASNTGELFF. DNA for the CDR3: TGTGCCACCGCGAGACAGGGGGCTTCGAACACCGGGGAGCTGTTTTTT.

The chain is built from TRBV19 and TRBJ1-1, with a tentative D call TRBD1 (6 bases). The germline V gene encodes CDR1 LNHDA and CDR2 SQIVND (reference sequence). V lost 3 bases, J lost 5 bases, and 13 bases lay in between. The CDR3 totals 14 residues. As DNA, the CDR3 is TGTGCCAGTAGTATCACGACAGGCCAGACTGAAGCTTTCTTT. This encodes CASSITTGQTEAFF.

The CDR3 DNA sequence: TGTGCCTGGAGCCAGGGGGCGGCGAACACTGAAGCTTTCTTT. As protein: CAWSQGAANTEAFF. The rearrangement joins TRBV30 to TRBJ1-1; 8 bases align to TRBD1. In germline, CDR1 is GTSNPN, CDR2 SVGIG (reference sequence). The trim removed 3 bases at V and 1 base at J, leaving 4 bases unmatched. The CDR3 has 14 residues.

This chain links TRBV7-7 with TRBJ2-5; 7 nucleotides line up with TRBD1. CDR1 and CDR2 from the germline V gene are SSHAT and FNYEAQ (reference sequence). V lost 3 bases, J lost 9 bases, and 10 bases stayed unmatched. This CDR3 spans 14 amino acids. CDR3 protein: CASSFGTVGGAQYF. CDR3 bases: TGTGCCAGCAGCTTCGGGACAGTCGGTGGGGCCCAGTACTTC.

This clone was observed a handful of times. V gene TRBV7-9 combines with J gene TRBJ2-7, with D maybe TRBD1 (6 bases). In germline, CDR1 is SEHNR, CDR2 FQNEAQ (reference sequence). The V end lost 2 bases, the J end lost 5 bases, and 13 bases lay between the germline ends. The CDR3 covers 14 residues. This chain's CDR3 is CASSLTGPGDEQYF. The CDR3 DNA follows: TGTGCCAGCAGCTTAACGGGCCCAGGGGACGAGCAGTACTTC.

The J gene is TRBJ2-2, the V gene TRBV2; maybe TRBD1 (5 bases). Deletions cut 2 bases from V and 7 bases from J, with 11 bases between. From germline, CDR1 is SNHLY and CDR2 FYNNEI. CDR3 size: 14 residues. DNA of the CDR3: TGTGCCAGCAGTGAAAAAAGGGGCGGCGGGGAGCTGTTTTTT. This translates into CASSEKRGGGELFF. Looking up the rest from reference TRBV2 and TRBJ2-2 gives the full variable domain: EPEVTQTPSHQVTQMGQEVILRCVPISNHLYFYWYRQILGQKVEFLVSFYNNEISEKSEIFDDQFSVERPDGSNFTLKIRSTKLEDSAMYFCASSEKRGGGELFFGEGSRLTVL.

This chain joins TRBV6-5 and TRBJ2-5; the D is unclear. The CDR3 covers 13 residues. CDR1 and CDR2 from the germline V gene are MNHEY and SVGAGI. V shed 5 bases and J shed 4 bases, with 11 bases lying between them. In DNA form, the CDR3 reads TGTGCCAGCAGTCCCCTAAAGGGAGAGACCCAGTACTTC. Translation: CASSPLKGETQYF.

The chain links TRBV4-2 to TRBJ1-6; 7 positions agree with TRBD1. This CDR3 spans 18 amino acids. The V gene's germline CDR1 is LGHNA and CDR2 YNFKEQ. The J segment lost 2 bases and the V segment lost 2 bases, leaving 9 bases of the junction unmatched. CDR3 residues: CASSQTGNRGTYNSPLHF. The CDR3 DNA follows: TGTGCCAGCAGCCAAACAGGGAACAGGGGAACCTATAATTCACCCCTCCACTTT.

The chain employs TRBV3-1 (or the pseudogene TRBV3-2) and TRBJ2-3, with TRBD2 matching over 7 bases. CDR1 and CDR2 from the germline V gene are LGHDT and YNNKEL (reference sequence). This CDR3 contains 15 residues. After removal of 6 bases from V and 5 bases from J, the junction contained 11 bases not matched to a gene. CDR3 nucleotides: TGTGCCAGCAGTCCTCGGCGGGGGTATGAAGATACGCAGTATTTT. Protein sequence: CASSPRRGYEDTQYF.

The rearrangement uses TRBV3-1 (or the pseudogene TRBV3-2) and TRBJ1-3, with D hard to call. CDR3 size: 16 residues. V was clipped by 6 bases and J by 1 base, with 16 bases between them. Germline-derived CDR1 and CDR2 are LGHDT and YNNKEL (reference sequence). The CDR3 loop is CASSPRVGGSGNTIYF. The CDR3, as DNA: TGTGCCAGCAGTCCTAGGGTTGGTGGTTCTGGAAACACCATATATTTT.

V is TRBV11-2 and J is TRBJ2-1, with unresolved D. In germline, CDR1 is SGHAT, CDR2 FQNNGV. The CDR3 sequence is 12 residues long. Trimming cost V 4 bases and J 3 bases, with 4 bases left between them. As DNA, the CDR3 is TGTGCCAGCAGCTCCCTCTACAATGAGCAGTTCTTC. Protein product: CASSSLYNEQFF.

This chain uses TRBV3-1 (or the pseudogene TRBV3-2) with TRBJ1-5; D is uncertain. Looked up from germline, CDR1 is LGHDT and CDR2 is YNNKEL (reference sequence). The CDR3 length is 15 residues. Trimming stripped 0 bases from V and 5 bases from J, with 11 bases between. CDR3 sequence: CASSQDSGYDQPQHF. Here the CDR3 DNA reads TGTGCCAGCAGCCAAGATTCCGGGTACGATCAGCCCCAGCATTTT.

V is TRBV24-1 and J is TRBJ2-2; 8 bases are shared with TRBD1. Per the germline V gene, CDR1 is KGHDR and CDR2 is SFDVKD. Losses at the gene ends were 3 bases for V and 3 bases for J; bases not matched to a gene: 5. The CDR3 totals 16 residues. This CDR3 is CATSDGQGPHTGELFF. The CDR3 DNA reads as TGTGCCACCAGTGATGGACAGGGACCGCACACCGGGGAGCTGTTTTTT.

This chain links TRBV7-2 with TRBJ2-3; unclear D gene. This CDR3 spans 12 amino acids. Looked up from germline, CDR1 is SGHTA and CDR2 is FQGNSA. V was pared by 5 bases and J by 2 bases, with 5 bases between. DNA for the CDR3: TGTGCCAGCAGCAGCTTCACAGATACGCAGTATTTT. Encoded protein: CASSSFTDTQYF.

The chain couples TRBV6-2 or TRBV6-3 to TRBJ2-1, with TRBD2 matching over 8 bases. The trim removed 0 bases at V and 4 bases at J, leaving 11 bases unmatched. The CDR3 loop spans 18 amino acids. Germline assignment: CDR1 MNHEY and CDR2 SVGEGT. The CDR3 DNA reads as TGTGCCAGCAGTTACTCCGGGACTAGTGACTTTTTTTACAATGAGCAGTTCTTC. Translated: CASSYSGTSDFFYNEQFF.

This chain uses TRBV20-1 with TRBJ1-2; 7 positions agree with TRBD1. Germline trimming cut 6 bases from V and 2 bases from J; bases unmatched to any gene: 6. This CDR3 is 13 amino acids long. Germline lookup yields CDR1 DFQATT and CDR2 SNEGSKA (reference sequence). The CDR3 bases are TGCAGTGCAAGTGGGGACAGCAACTATGGCTACACCTTC. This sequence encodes CSASGDSNYGYTF.

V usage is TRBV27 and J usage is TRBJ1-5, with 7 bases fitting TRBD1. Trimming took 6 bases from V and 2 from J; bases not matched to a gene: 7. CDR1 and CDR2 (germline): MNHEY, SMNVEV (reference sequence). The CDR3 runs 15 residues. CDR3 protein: CASSSSGTGNQPQHF. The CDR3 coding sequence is TGTGCCAGCAGCTCTTCCGGGACAGGCAATCAGCCCCAGCATTTT.

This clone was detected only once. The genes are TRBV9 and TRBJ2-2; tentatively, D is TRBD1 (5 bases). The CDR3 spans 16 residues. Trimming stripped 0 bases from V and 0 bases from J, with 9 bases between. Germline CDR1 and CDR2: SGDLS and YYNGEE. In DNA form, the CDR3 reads TGTGCCAGCAGCGTAGAAGGGGAATCGAACACCGGGGAGCTGTTTTTT. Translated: CASSVEGESNTGELFF.

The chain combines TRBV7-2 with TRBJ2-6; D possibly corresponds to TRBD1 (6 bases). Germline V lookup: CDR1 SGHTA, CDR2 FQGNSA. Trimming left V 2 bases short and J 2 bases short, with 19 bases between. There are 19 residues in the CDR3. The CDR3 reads CASSLPRDMNFAGANVLTF. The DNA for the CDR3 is TGTGCCAGCAGCTTACCAAGGGACATGAATTTTGCTGGGGCCAACGTCCTGACTTTC.

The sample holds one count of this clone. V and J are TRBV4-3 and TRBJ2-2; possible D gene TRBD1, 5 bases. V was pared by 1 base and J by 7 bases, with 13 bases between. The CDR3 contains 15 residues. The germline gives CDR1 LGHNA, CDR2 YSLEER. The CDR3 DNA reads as TGCGCCAGCAGCCAAGTTCTCCCAGGGAACGGGGAGCTGTTTTTT. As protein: CASSQVLPGNGELFF.

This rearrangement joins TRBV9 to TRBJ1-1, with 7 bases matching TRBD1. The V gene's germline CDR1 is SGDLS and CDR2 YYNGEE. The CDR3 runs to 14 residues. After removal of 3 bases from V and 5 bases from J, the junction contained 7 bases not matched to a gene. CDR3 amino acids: CASSARQGWTEAFF. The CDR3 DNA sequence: TGTGCCAGCAGCGCGCGACAGGGTTGGACTGAAGCTTTCTTT. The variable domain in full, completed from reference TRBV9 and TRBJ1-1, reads DSGVTQTPKHLITATGQRVTLRCSPRSGDLSVYWYQQSLDQGLQFLIQYYNGEERAKGNILERFSAQQFPDLHSELNLSSLELGDSALYFCASSARQGWTEAFFGQGTRLTVV.

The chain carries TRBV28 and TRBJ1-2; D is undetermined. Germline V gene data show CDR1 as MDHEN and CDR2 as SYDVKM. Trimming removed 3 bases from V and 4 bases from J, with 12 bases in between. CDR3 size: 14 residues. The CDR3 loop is CASSFATWGYGYTF. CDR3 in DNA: TGTGCCAGCAGTTTTGCAACCTGGGGCTATGGCTACACCTTC.

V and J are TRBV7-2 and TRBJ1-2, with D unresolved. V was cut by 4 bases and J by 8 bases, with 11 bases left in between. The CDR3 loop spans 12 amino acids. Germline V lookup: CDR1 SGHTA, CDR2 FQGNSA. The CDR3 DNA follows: TGTGCCAGCAGCTCCACCTCCGTCGGCTACACCTTC. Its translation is CASSSTSVGYTF.

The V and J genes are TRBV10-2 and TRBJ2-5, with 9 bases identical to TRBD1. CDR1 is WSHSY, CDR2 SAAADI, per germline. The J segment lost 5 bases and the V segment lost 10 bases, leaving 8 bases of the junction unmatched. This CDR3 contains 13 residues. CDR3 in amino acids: CATLGQGHETQYF. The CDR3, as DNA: TGCGCCACCCTGGGACAGGGCCACGAGACCCAGTACTTC.